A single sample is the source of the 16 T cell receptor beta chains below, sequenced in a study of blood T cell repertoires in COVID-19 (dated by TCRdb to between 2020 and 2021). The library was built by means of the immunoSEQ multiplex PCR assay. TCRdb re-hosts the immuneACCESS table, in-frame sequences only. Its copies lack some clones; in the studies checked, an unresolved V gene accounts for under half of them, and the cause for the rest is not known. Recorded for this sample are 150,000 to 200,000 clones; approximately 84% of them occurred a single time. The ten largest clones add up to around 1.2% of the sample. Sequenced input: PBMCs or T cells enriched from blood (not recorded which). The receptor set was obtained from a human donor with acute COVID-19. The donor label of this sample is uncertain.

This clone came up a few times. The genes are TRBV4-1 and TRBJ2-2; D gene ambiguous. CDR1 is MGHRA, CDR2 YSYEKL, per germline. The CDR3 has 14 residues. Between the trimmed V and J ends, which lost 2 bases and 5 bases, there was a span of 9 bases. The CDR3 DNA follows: TGCGCCAGCAGCCAATCCTCAGCGACCGGGGAGCTGTTTTTT. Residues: CASSQSSATGELFF.

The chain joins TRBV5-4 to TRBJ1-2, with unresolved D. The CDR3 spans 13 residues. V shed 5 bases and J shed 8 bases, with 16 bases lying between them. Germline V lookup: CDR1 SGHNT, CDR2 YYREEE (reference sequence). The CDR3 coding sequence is TGTGCCAGCAGTCGCCCCGGGGTCTACGGCTACACCTTC. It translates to CASSRPGVYGYTF.

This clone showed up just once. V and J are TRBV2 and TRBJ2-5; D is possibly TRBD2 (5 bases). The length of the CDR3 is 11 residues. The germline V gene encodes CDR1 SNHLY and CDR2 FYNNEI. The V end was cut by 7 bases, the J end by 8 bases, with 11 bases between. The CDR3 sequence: CASTSRTTQYF. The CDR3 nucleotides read TGTGCCAGCACCTCACGGACTACCCAGTACTTC. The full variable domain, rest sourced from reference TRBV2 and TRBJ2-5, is EPEVTQTPSHQVTQMGQEVILRCVPISNHLYFYWYRQILGQKVEFLVSFYNNEISEKSEIFDDQFSVERPDGSNFTLKIRSTKLEDSAMYFCASTSRTTQYFGPGTRLLVL.

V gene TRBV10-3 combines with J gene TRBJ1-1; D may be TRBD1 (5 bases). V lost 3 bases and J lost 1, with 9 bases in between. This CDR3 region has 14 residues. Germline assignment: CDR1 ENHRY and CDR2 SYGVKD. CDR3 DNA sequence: TGTGCCATCAGTGATTACACAGGGAACACTGAAGCTTTCTTT. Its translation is CAISDYTGNTEAFF.

CDR3 region: CASSPPMRPGNEQFF. The CDR3, as DNA: TGTGCCAGCTCACCTCCAATGCGCCCGGGCAATGAGCAGTTCTTC. The V call is TRBV18, the J call TRBJ2-1; D not certain. This CDR3 contains 15 residues. Germline V gene lookup returns CDR1 KGHSH and CDR2 LQKENI. V was trimmed by 3 bases and J by 6 bases, leaving 15 bases between them. Using reference TRBV18 and TRBJ2-1 for the parts outside the CDR3, the full variable domain is NAGVMQNPRHLVRRRGQEARLRCSPMKGHSHVYWYRQLPEEGLKFMVYLQKENIIDESGMPKERFSAEFPKEGPSILRIQQVVRGDSAAYFCASSPPMRPGNEQFFGPGTRLTVL.

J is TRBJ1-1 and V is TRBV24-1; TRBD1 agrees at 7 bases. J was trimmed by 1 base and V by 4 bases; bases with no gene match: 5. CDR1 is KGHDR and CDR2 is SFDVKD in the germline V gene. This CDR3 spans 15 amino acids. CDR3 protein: CATSDPGQPNTEAFF. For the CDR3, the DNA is TGTGCCACCAGTGACCCGGGACAGCCGAACACTGAAGCTTTCTTT.

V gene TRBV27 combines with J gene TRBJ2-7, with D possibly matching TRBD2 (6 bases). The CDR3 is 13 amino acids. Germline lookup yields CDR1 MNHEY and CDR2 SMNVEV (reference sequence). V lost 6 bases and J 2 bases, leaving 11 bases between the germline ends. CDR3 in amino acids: CASSPGAAYEQYF. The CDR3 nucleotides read TGTGCCAGCAGCCCGGGAGCAGCCTACGAGCAGTACTTC.

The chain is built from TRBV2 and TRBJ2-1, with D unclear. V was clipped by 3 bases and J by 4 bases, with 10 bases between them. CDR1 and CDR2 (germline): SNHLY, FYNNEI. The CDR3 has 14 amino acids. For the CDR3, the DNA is TGTGCCAGCAGTGATCGTCCTACTTACAATGAGCAGTTCTTC. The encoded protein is CASSDRPTYNEQFF. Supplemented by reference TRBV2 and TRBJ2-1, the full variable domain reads EPEVTQTPSHQVTQMGQEVILRCVPISNHLYFYWYRQILGQKVEFLVSFYNNEISEKSEIFDDQFSVERPDGSNFTLKIRSTKLEDSAMYFCASSDRPTYNEQFFGPGTRLTVL.

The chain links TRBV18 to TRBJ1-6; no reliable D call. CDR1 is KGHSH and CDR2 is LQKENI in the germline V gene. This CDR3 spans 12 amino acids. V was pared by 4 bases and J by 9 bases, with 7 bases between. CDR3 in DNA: TGTGCCAGCTCACGAGTCGGTTCACCCCTCCACTTT. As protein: CASSRVGSPLHF.

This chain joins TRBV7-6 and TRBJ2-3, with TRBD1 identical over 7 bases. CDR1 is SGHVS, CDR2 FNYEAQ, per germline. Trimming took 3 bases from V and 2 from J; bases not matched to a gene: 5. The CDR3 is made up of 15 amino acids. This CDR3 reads CASSLDRSLTDTQYF. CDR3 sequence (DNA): TGTGCCAGCAGCTTGGACAGGTCCCTCACAGATACGCAGTATTTT.

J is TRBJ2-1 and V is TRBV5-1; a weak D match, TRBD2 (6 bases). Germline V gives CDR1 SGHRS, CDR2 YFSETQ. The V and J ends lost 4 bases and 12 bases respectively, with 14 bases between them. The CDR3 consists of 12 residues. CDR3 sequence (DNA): TGCGCCAGCAGCCCCACCGGGACTTGGCAGTTCTTC. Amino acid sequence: CASSPTGTWQFF. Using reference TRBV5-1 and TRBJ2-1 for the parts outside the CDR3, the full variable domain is KAGVTQTPRYLIKTRGQQVTLSCSPISGHRSVSWYQQTPGQGLQFLFEYFSETQRNKGNFPGRFSGRQFSNSRSEMNVSTLELGDSALYLCASSPTGTWQFFGPGTRLTVL.

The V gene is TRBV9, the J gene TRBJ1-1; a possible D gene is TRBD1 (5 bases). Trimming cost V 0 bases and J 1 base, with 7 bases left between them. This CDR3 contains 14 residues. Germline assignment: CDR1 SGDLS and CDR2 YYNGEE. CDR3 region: CASSVVGGNTEAFF. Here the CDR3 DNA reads TGTGCCAGCAGCGTAGTCGGGGGGAACACTGAAGCTTTCTTT.

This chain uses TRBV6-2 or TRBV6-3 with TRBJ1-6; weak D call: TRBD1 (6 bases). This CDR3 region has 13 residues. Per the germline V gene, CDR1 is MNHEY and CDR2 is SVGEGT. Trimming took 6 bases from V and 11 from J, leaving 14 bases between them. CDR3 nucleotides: TGTGCCAGCAGCCTGGACAGATTTCCACCCCTCCACTTT. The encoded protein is CASSLDRFPPLHF.

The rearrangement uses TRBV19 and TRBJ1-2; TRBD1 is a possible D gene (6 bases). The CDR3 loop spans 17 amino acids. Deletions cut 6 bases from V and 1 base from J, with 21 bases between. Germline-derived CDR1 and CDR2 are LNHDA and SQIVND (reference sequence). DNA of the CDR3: TGTGCCAGTAGCCCTCTGACGGGGGGCGCACTTAACTATGGCTACACCTTC. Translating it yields CASSPLTGGALNYGYTF.

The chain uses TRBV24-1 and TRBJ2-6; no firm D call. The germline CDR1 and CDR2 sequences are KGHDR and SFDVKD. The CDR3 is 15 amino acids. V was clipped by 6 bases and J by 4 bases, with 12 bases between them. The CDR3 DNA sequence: TGTGCCACCAGTTCTACTGACTCCGGGGCCAACGTCCTGACTTTC. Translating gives CATSSTDSGANVLTF.

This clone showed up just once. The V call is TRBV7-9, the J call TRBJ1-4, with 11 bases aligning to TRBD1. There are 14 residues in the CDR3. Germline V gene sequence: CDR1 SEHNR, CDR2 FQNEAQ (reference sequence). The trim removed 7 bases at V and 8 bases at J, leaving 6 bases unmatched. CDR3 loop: CASTKGQGEEKLFF. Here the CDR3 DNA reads TGTGCCAGCACTAAGGGACAGGGGGAAGAAAAACTGTTTTTT.